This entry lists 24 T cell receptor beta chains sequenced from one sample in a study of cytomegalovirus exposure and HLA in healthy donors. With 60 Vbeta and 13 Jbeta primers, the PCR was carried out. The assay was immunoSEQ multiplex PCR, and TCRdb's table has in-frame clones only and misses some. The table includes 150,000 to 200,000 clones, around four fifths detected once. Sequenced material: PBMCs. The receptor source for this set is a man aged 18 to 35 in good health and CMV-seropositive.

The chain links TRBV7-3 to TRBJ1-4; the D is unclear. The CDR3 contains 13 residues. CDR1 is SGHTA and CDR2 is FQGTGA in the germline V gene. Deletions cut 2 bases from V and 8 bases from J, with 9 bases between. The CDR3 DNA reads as TGTGCCAGCAGCTTAGTGCCGGGGGAAAAACTGTTTTTT. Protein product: CASSLVPGEKLFF.

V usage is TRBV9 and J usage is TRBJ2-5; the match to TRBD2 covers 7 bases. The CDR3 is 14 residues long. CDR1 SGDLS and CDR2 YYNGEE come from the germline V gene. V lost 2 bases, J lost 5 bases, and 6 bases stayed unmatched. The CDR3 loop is CASSVSGGDETQYF. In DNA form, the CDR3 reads TGTGCCAGCAGCGTTAGTGGGGGGGACGAGACCCAGTACTTC. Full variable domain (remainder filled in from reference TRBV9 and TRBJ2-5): DSGVTQTPKHLITATGQRVTLRCSPRSGDLSVYWYQQSLDQGLQFLIQYYNGEERAKGNILERFSAQQFPDLHSELNLSSLELGDSALYFCASSVSGGDETQYFGPGTRLLVL.

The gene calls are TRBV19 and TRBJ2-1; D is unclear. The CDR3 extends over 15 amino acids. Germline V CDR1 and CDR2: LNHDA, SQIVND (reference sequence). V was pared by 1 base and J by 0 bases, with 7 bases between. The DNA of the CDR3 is TGTGCCAGTAGTATAGTAGCCACCTCCTACAATGAGCAGTTCTTC. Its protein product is CASSIVATSYNEQFF.

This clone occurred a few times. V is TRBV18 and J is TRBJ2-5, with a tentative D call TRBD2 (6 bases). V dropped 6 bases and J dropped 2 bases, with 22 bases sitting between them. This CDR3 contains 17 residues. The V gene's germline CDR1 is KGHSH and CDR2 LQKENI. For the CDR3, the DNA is TGTGCCAGCTCCCCGATATCTGCGAAGGGAGGTCAAGAGACCCAGTACTTC. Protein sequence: CASSPISAKGGQETQYF.

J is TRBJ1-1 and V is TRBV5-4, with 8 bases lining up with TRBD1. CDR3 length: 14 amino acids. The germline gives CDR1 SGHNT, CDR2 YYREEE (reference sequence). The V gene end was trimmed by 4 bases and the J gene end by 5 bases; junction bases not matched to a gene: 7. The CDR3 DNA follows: TGTGCCAGCAGCGCGGACAGGGCGTGGACTGAAGCTTTCTTT. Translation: CASSADRAWTEAFF. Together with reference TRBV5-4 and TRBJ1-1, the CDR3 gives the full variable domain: ETGVTQSPTHLIKTRGQQVTLRCSSQSGHNTVSWYQQALGQGPQFIFQYYREEENGRGNFPPRFSGLQFPNYSSELNVNALELDDSALYLCASSADRAWTEAFFGQGTRLTVV.

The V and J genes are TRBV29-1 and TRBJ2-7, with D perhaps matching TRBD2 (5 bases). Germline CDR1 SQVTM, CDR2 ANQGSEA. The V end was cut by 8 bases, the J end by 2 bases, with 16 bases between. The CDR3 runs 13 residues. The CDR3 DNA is TGCAGCTTTACCGGGATTCAAGCCTACGAGCAGTACTTC. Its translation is CSFTGIQAYEQYF.

Here the CDR3 DNA reads TGTGCCAGCAGCTTAATGTCTTTGAAGACAGGGGGATATCGCAATCAGCCCCAGCATTTT. This gives the protein CASSLMSLKTGGYRNQPQHF. This chain links TRBV7-3 with TRBJ1-5; TRBD1 matches at 9 bases. The CDR3 spans 20 residues. In germline, CDR1 is SGHTA, CDR2 FQGTGA. Trimming at V came to 1 base and at J to 2 bases, leaving 15 bases not matched to a gene.

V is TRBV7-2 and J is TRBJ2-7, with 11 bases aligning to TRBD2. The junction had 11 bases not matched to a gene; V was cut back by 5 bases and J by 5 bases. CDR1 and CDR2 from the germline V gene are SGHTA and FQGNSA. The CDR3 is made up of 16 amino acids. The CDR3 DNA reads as TGTGCCAGCAGCCCTATTATAGCGGGAGGGTATGACGAGCAGTACTTC. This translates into CASSPIIAGGYDEQYF.

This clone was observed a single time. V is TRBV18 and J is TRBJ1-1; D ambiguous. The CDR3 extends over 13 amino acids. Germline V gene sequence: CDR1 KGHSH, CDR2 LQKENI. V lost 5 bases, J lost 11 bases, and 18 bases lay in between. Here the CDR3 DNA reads TGTGCCAGCTCAGGTATAGAGGGCTCAGAGGCTTTCTTT. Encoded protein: CASSGIEGSEAFF.

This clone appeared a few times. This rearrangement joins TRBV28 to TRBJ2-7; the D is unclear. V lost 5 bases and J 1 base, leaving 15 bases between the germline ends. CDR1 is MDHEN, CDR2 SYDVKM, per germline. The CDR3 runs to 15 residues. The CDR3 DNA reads TGTGCCAGCAGTCCCACCGTGGGCAGTTCCTACGAGCAGTACTTC. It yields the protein CASSPTVGSSYEQYF.

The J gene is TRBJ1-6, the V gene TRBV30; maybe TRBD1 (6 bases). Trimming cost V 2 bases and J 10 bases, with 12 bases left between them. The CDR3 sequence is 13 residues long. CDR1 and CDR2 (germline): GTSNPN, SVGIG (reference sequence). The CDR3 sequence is CAWSINTGSPLHF. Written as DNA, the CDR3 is TGTGCCTGGAGTATTAACACAGGGTCACCCCTCCACTTT. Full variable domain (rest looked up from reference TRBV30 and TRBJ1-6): SQTIHQWPATLVQPVGSPLSLECTVEGTSNPNLYWYRQAAGRGLQLLFYSVGIGQISSEVPQNLSASRPQDRQFILSSKKLLLSDSGFYLCAWSINTGSPLHFGNGTRLTVT.

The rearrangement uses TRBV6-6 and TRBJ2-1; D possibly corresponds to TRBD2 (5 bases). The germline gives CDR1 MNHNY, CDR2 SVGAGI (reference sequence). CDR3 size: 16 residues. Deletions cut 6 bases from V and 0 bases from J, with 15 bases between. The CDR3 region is CASRGVVGSSYNEQFF. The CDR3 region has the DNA TGTGCCAGCAGAGGAGTAGTGGGGAGCTCCTACAATGAGCAGTTCTTC.

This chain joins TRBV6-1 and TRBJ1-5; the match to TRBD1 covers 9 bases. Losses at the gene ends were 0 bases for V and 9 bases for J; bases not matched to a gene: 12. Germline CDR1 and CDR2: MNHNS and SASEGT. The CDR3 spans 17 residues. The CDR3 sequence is CASSEALDRGRHGPQHF. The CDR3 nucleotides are TGTGCCAGCAGTGAAGCTTTGGACAGGGGACGCCACGGGCCCCAGCATTTT.

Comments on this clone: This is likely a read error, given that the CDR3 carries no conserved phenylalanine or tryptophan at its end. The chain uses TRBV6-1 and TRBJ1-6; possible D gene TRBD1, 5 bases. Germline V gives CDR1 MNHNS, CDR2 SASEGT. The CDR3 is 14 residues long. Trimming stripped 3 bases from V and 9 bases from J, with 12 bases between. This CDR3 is CASSDLETGSPLHL. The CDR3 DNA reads TGTGCCAGCAGTGATCTCGAAACAGGTTCACCCCTCCACCTT.

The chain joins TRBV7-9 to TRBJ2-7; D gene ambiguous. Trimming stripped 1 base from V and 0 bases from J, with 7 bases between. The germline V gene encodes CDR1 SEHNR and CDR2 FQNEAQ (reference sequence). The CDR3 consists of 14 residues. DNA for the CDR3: TGTGCCAGCAGCTTAGAAGCTACCTCCTACGAGCAGTACTTC. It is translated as CASSLEATSYEQYF.

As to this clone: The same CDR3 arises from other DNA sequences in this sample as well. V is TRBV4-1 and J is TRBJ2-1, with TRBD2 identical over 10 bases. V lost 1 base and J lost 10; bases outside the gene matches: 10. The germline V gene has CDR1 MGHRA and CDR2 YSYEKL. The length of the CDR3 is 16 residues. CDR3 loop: CASSQVAGGKLGEQFF. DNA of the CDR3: TGCGCCAGCAGCCAAGTAGCGGGAGGAAAACTGGGAGAGCAGTTCTTC.

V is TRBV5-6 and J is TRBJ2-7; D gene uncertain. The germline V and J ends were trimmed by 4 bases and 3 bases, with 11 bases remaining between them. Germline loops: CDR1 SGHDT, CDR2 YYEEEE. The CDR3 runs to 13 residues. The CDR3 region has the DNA TGTGCCAGCAGCCGGGTCAATAACTACGAGCAGTACTTC. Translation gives CASSRVNNYEQYF. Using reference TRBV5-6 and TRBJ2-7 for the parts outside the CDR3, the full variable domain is DAGVTQSPTHLIKTRGQQVTLRCSPKSGHDTVSWYQQALGQGPQFIFQYYEEEERQRGNFPDRFSGHQFPNYSSELNVNALLLGDSALYLCASSRVNNYEQYFGPGTRLTVT.

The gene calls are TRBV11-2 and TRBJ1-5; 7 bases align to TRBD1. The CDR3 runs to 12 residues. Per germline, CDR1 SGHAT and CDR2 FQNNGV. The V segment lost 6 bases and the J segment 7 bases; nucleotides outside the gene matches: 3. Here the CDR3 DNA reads TGTGCCAGCAGTTCACAGGGGCAGCCCCAGCATTTT. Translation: CASSSQGQPQHF. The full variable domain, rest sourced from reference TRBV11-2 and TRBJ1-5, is EAGVAQSPRYKIIEKRQSVAFWCNPISGHATLYWYQQILGQGPKLLIQFQNNGVVDDSQLPKDRFSAERLKGVDSTLKIQPAKLEDSAVYLCASSSQGQPQHFGDGTRLSIL.

CDR3 sequence (DNA): TGTGCCAGCAGTGCTGGGCAGATTACTGAAGCTTTCTTT. Translation gives CASSAGQITEAFF. The J gene is TRBJ1-1, the V gene TRBV25-1; D is uncertain. The CDR3 has 13 amino acids. Trimming cost V 4 bases and J 5 bases, with 11 bases left between them. Germline V gene sequence: CDR1 MGHDK, CDR2 SYGVNS.

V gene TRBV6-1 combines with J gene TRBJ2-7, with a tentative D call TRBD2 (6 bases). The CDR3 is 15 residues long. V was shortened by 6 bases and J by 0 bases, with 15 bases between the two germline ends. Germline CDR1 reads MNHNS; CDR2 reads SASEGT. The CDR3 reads CASREGRTNSYEQYF. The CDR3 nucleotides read TGTGCCAGCAGGGAGGGACGGACCAACTCCTACGAGCAGTACTTC.

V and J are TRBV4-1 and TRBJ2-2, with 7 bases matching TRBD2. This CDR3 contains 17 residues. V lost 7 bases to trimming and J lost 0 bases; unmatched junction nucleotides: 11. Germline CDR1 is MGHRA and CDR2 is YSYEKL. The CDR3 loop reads CASNPGGGGANTGELFF. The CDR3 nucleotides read TGCGCCAGCAACCCTGGGGGTGGGGGGGCGAACACCGGGGAGCTGTTTTTT.

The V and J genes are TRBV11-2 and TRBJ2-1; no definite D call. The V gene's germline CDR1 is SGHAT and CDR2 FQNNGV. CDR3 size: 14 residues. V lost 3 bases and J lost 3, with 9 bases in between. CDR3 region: CASSLPLFYNEQFF. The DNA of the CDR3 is TGTGCCAGCAGCTTGCCACTATTCTACAATGAGCAGTTCTTC.

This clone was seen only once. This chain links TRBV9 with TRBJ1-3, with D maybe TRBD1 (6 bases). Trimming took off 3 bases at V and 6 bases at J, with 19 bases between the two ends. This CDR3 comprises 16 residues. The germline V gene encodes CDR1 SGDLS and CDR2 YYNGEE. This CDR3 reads CASSGAPLQGTNTIYF. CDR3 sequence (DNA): TGTGCCAGCAGCGGAGCCCCCTTGCAGGGGACAAACACCATATATTTT.

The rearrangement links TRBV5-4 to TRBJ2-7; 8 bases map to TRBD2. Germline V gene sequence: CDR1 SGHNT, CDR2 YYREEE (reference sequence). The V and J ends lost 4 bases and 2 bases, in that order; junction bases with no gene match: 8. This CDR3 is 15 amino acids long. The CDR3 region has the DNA TGTGCCAGCAGCCGAGGGACTAGTGGAGCCTACGAGCAGTACTTC. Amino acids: CASSRGTSGAYEQYF.